This TCR beta chain was identified during a study of blood T cells in healthy people across ages (dated by TCRdb to the mid-2010s). At the level of the whole study: In model experiments, template switching captured roughly one uniquely barcoded TCR beta cDNA molecule for every two T cells. To track age-related changes in TCR beta repertoire diversity, the study relied on deep sequencing normalized with unique cDNA molecular identifiers. The donors were split into four age groups: young (average about 16 years), middle-aged (roughly 39), aged (approximately 60) and long-lived (approximately 80). Two additional independent replicas of 1 million unique cDNA reads from the same blood draw were analyzed for two donors (one aged 18 to 30 and one aged 80 or older). What the authors observed across the whole study: Because donor CMV infection status was unknown, age-related changes in expanded clonotypes were potentially confounded. Observed TCR beta diversity per million T cells fell roughly linearly with age, and a significant reduction was already apparent by age around 39. Estimates of total diversity from one million sequenced T cells were regarded as lower bounds and underestimates. Observed TCR beta diversity correlated strongly with the percentage of naive T cells measured by flow cytometry. The long-lived group showed more naive CD4+ T cells, fewer expanded clones and increased TCR diversity than the aged group, suggesting age selection. Because profiling used bulk unsorted PBMCs, naive and antigen-experienced compartments could not be compared conclusively.

Libraries were made using 5' RACE. Reads for this sample came from an Illumina HiSeq 2500. The second PCR ran for about 6 to 12 cycles and used a J-beta primer mix along with a sample-barcoded 5' primer. A template-switch 5' adaptor carrying 12 random nucleotides introduced a unique molecular identifier onto each TCR beta cDNA molecule. Each sample yielded at least 2.5 million CDR3-containing paired-end reads. All of the RNA was converted into first-strand cDNA using the Mint cDNA synthesis kit, with a TRBC-specific oligonucleotide serving as the primer. After uracil-DNA glycosylase treatment, a first 18-cycle PCR used universal primers M1SS and BC2_uni_R on all cDNA. In the original analysis: Each sample was normalized by randomly selecting 1 million high-quality reads, each carrying a distinct molecular identifier. Reads sharing molecular identifiers were discarded rather than binned into consensus sequences. CDR3 identification, clonotype clustering and error correction used MiTCR with a Q25 quality threshold and the strictest error-elimination algorithm. Lower-bound total TCR beta diversity was estimated with a nonparametric unseen species model using Euler transformation. TCRdb redid the processing of the public reads, applying fastp at Q25 and MiXCR, and retained in-frame beta chains. CDR3 protein duplicates are merged, each entry listing the most common genes and DNA. Clone size and V and J calls follow TCRdb, not the original study. This sample has about 800,000 distinct CDR3 sequences in its table, and around 25% of those were observed once. The ten largest clones represent under 4.5% of the sample.

Concerning this clonotype itself: Its antigen remains unidentified. Base qualities were left out, and no much larger clone turns up one base away.

Donors were a few dozen systemically healthy Caucasian individuals from Russia aged roughly 6 to 95 years. Each donor gave roughly 11 milliliters of peripheral blood, drawn into EDTA-treated Vacutainer tubes. Ficoll-Paque density-gradient centrifugation was used to isolate PBMCs, with at least 6.5 million per sample. Total RNA, at least 6 micrograms per sample, was extracted from PBMCs with Trizol reagent. For every donor, flow cytometry on a PBMC aliquot measured the percentage of naive CD45RAhigh/CD27high T cells. The germline V gene sets CDR1 to SGDLS and CDR2 to YYNGEE. Between the V and J ends, shortened by 7 bases and 3 bases respectively, the junction contains 11 bases. The CDR3 sequence holds 14 residues, the cysteine and phenylalanine included. Just CDR3 DNA is preserved here, 42 bases in frame from base 1. The sample was also linked to a second study, of T cells of mothers and their children. Taken from the second paper: Nine systemically healthy Caucasian individuals served as donors, namely three mothers together with their six children. cDNA synthesis used all of the extracted RNA, with roughly 1.5 ug of RNA in each 15 ul reaction. Sample barcodes and 2-4 random nucleotides were added via the M1S primer in the second PCR. Over 10 million TCR beta CDR3 reads came from each mother, compared with around 3 million reads from each child. In both related and unrelated pairs, thymic selection shapes the output of TCR recombination in a similar way, with inherited differences having only a minor effect. Related mother-child pairs always showed normalized repertoire overlap that was slightly higher than in unrelated mother-child pairs, though the difference was never significant. With a sensitivity of 90 to 100 clones per million clonotypes, no persistent microchimeric T cell clones were detected. The study used deep NGS to compare TCR beta repertoires of mothers and children, seeking features distinguishing related mother-child pairs from unrelated individuals. Mothers averaged roughly 36 +/- 4 years of age and children averaged about 10 +/- 4 years. Libraries were sequenced on Illumina HiSeq 2000 with 100+100 nt paired-end reads after adapter ligation with NEBNext reagents. Mother and child libraries were prepared a month apart and sequenced in separate runs to prevent cross-contamination. For each donor, between about 450,000 and 2,300,000 distinct TCR beta clonotypes were identified. Naive TCR beta clonotypes were estimated from low-frequency clonotypes matched to each donor's FACS-determined naive share, without sorting.

The sequence was obtained from a boy between 5 and 17 years old in good health. The sample taken for sequencing was blood. This chain joins TRBV9 to TRBJ2-6; D gene: possibly TRBD2, on 5 matching bases. The CDR3 sequence is CASRREYGANVLTF. Here is the DNA: TGTGCCAGCCGAAGGGAGTATGGGGCCAACGTCCTGACTTTC.